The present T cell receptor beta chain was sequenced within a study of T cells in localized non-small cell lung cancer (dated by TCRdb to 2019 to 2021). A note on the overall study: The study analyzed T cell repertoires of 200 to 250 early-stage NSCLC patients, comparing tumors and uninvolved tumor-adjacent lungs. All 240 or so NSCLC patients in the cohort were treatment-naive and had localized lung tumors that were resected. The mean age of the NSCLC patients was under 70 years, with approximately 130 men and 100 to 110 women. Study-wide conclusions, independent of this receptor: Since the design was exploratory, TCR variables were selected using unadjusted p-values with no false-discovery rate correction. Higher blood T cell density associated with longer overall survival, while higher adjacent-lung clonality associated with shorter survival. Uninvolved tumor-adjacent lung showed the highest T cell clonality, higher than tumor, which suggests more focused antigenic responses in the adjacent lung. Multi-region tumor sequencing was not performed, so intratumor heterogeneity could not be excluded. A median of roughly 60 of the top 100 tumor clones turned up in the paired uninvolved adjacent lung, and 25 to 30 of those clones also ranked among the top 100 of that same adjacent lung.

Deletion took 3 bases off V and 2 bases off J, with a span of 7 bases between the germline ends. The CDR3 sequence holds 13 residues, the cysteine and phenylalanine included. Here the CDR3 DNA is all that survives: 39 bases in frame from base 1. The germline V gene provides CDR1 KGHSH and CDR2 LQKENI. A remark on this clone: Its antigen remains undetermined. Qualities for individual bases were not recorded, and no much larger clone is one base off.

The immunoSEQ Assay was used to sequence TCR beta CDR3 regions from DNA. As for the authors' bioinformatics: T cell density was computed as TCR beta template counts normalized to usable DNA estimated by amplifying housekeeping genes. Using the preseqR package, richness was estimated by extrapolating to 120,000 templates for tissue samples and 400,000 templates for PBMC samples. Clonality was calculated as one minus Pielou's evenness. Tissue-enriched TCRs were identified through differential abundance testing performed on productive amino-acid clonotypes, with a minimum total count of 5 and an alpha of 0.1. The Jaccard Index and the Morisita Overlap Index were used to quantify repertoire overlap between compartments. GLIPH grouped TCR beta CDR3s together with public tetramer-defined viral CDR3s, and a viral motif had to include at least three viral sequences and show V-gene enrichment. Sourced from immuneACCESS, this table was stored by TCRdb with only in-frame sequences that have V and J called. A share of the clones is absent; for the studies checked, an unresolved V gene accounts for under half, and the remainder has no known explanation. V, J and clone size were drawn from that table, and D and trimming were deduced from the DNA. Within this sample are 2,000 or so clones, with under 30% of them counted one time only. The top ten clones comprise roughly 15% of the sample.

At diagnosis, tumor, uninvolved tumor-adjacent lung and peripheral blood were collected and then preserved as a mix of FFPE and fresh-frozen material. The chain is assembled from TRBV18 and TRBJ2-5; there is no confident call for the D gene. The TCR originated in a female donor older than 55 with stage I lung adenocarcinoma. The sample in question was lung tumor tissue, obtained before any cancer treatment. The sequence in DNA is TGTGCCAGCTCACCGTGGGGACAAGAGACCCAGTACTTC. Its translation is CASSPWGQETQYF. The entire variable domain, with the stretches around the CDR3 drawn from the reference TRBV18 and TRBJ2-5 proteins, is NAGVMQNPRHLVRRRGQEARLRCSPMKGHSHVYWYRQLPEEGLKFMVYLQKENIIDESGMPKERFSAEFPKEGPSILRIQQVVRGDSAAYFCASSPWGQETQYFGPGTRLLVL.